These 13 T cell receptor beta chains were sequenced from one sample in a study of T cells after yellow fever vaccination. TCRdb ran MiXCR on the 5' RACE reads and lists one entry per CDR3 protein. The table lists roughly 260,000 distinct CDR3 sequences, 10% to 15% of them singletons. The starting material was CD4+ T cells sorted from PBMCs, obtained 45 days after the yellow fever booster vaccination. The receptors shown here come from a man aged 25-40 years who received the YFV17D yellow fever vaccine.

This clonotype was seen more than once but under ten times. V usage is TRBV30 and J usage is TRBJ2-5; 8 nucleotides align to TRBD1. The CDR3 sequence is 13 residues long. Germline CDR1 reads GTSNPN; CDR2 reads SVGIG (reference sequence). V lost 4 bases to trimming and J lost 6 bases; unmatched junction nucleotides: 7. In nucleotides, the CDR3 is TGTGCCTGGACCACAGGGGGTGGCAAGACCCAGTACTTC. It is translated as CAWTTGGGKTQYF. Combining the CDR3 with reference TRBV30 and TRBJ2-5 gives the whole variable domain SQTIHQWPATLVQPVGSPLSLECTVEGTSNPNLYWYRQAAGRGLQLLFYSVGIGQISSEVPQNLSASRPQDRQFILSSKKLLLSDSGFYLCAWTTGGGKTQYFGPGTRLLVL.

This clonotype showed up just a few times. The chain uses TRBV27 and TRBJ1-4; 8 bases line up with TRBD1. Trimming cost V 5 bases and J 3 bases; bases outside gene matches: 8. Germline CDR1 MNHEY, CDR2 SMNVEV (reference sequence). This CDR3 spans 16 amino acids. The CDR3 region is CASSPYRGLPNEKLFF. The DNA of the CDR3 is TGTGCCAGCAGTCCTTACAGGGGGTTGCCTAATGAAAAACTGTTTTTT.

This clonotype was detected a few times. The V and J genes are TRBV7-9 and TRBJ2-7; D is unresolved. The V and J ends lost 4 bases and 3 bases respectively, with 16 bases between them. Germline CDR1 is SEHNR and CDR2 is FQNEAQ (reference sequence). The CDR3 totals 15 residues. CDR3: CASSSLPSYVYEQYF. In nucleotides, the CDR3 is TGTGCCAGCAGCTCGCTCCCGTCTTATGTCTACGAGCAGTACTTC.

This clonotype was seen a handful of times. The chain employs TRBV7-2 and TRBJ2-7; D possibly matches TRBD1 or TRBD2 (5 bases each). V was trimmed by 4 bases and J by 7 bases, leaving 14 bases between them. CDR1 SGHTA and CDR2 FQGNSA come from the germline V gene. The CDR3 is 13 amino acids. CDR3 protein: CASSSGTVQEQYF. The DNA for the CDR3 is TGTGCCAGCAGCTCAGGGACGGTGCAAGAGCAGTACTTC.

The chain carries TRBV12-3 or TRBV12-4 and TRBJ2-7; possibly TRBD2 for D (6 bases). V was pared by 7 bases and J by 6 bases, with 13 bases between. The CDR3 extends over 12 amino acids. For the CDR3, the DNA is TGTGCCAGCATGGAGGGCCTAGGCGAGCAGTACTTC. It yields the protein CASMEGLGEQYF.

On this clonotype: A clone one base away is much larger, so this may be a read error. The genes are TRBV10-3 and TRBJ2-5, with 10 positions matching TRBD2. The CDR3 sequence is 14 residues long. Germline CDR1 ENHRY, CDR2 SYGVKD. With 10 bases clipped from V and 5 bases from J, the junction kept 10 bases outside the gene matches. The DNA for the CDR3 is TGTGCCACCGCCCAGCTAGCGGGAGCTGAGACCCAGTACTTC. Its protein product is CATAQLAGAETQYF.

Only a few counts were recorded for this clonotype. The rearrangement joins TRBV20-1 to TRBJ2-5, with TRBD2 matching over 10 bases. This CDR3 is 13 amino acids long. J gave up 7 bases and V 5 bases, and 7 bases lay outside the gene matches. Germline V CDR1 and CDR2: DFQATT, SNEGSKA (reference sequence). CDR3 in amino acids: CSASLAGEGTQYF. DNA for the CDR3: TGCAGTGCTTCCCTAGCGGGAGAGGGGACCCAGTACTTC.

CDR3 residues: CASRRSGRYEQYF. For the CDR3, the DNA is TGTGCCAGCAGGAGGAGCGGTCGGTACGAGCAGTACTTC. The chain joins TRBV6-1 to TRBJ2-7, with D possibly matching TRBD2 (5 bases). The germline CDR1 and CDR2 sequences are MNHNS and SASEGT. V was pared by 6 bases and J by 4 bases, with 13 bases between. The CDR3 spans 13 residues.

This clonotype was counted between two and nine times. The rearrangement joins TRBV12-3 or TRBV12-4 to TRBJ2-7; 7 positions match TRBD1. With 6 bases clipped from V and 1 base from J, the junction kept 3 bases outside the gene matches. The CDR3 runs 13 residues. The CDR3 nucleotides are TGTGCCAGCAGACTGACAGGGTCCTACGAGCAGTACTTC. Its translation is CASRLTGSYEQYF.

This chain connects TRBV20-1 to TRBJ1-5; 8 nucleotides line up with TRBD1. V lost 6 bases, J lost 4 bases, and 8 bases stayed unmatched. The CDR3 is made up of 14 amino acids. Germline V gene data show CDR1 as DFQATT and CDR2 as SNEGSKA (reference sequence). For the CDR3, the DNA is TGCAGTGCCCTTACAGGGGGGGCAAATCAGCCCCAGCATTTT. Amino acids: CSALTGGANQPQHF.

As for this clonotype: One end of the junction fails to match germline, which may point to a read error. The rearrangement joins TRBV7-2 to TRBJ2-1, with D perhaps matching TRBD1 or TRBD2 (5 bases each). Germline V gene data show CDR1 as SGHTA and CDR2 as FQGNSA. The CDR3 length is 13 residues. CDR3 residues: CASSLGFEFGGLF. CDR3 bases: TGTGCCAGCAGCTTAGGTTTTGAGTTTGGGGGACTCTTC.

The gene calls are TRBV6-6 and TRBJ2-5, with D maybe TRBD1 (5 bases). Germline V lookup: CDR1 MNHNY, CDR2 SVGAGI (reference sequence). CDR3 length: 12 residues. V gave up 6 bases and J gave up 6 bases, with 11 bases separating them. This CDR3 is CASSPRDKTQYF. DNA for the CDR3: TGTGCCAGCAGCCCCAGGGATAAGACCCAGTACTTC.

The chain links TRBV7-9 to TRBJ2-3, with D tentatively TRBD1 (6 bases). The CDR3 spans 16 residues. V lost 5 bases and J 4 bases, leaving 19 bases between the germline ends. Germline V gene lookup returns CDR1 SEHNR and CDR2 FQNEAQ (reference sequence). For the CDR3, the DNA is TGTGCCAGCAGCCTAACCCGACAGGTAGATCCAGATACGCAGTATTTT. This encodes CASSLTRQVDPDTQYF.